These 24 T cell receptor beta chains were all obtained from the same sample, sequenced in a study of cytomegalovirus exposure and HLA in healthy donors. 60 Vbeta and 13 Jbeta primers were used in PCR. Measured with immunoSEQ multiplex PCR; TCRdb has only the in-frame clones, and not every one. Of 95,000 to 110,000 clones in the sample, around 80% were seen once. Input material: PBMCs. All receptors derive from a woman aged 40 to 50 in good health and CMV-seronegative.

This chain uses TRBV4-3 with TRBJ2-1, with D hard to call. The CDR3 runs to 13 residues. Germline V CDR1 and CDR2: LGHNA, YSLEER. V was cut by 3 bases and J by 8 bases, with 11 bases left in between. DNA of the CDR3: TGCGCCAGCAGCCAGAGATTTTTGGATGAGCAGTTCTTC. This sequence encodes CASSQRFLDEQFF.

The chain uses TRBV19 and TRBJ1-5; D possibly corresponds to TRBD1 (6 bases). Germline loops: CDR1 LNHDA, CDR2 SQIVND (reference sequence). The CDR3 extends over 13 amino acids. The V and J ends lost 5 bases and 11 bases respectively, with 16 bases between them. As DNA, the CDR3 is TGTGCCAGTAGTTCGGCGGACAGAACGGCCCAGCATTTT. Translation: CASSSADRTAQHF.

This clone was observed a handful of times. V and J are TRBV5-4 and TRBJ2-7; TRBD2 aligns across 10 bases. In germline, CDR1 is SGHNT, CDR2 YYREEE (reference sequence). V was pared by 4 bases and J by 0 bases, with 10 bases of the junction left unmatched. There are 17 residues in the CDR3. DNA for the CDR3: TGTGCCAGCAGCCCTCTAGACGTAGCGGGAGGCTCCTACGAGCAGTACTTC. This encodes CASSPLDVAGGSYEQYF.

This chain links TRBV11-2 with TRBJ2-4; TRBD2 agrees at 8 bases. Germline assignment: CDR1 SGHAT and CDR2 FQNNGV. This CDR3 is 15 amino acids long. The V segment lost 5 bases and the J segment 3 bases; nucleotides outside the gene matches: 6. This CDR3 reads CASSPGLEGKNIQYF. The CDR3 region has the DNA TGTGCCAGCAGCCCGGGACTAGAGGGCAAAAACATTCAGTACTTC.

The CDR3 spells CASSFSGDQPQHF. In DNA form, the CDR3 reads TGTGCCAGCAGCTTCTCAGGGGATCAGCCCCAGCATTTT. The chain uses TRBV5-5 and TRBJ1-5; weak D call: TRBD1 (6 bases). V lost 2 bases and J 5 bases, leaving 8 bases between the germline ends. The length of the CDR3 is 13 residues. Germline-derived CDR1 and CDR2 are SGHKS and YYEKEE (reference sequence). Filled out from reference TRBV5-5 and TRBJ1-5, the complete variable domain reads DAGVTQSPTHLIKTRGQQVTLRCSPISGHKSVSWYQQVLGQGPQFIFQYYEKEERGRGNFPDRFSARQFPNYSSELNVNALLLGDSALYLCASSFSGDQPQHFGDGTRLSIL.

This clone has just a few counts. The rearrangement joins TRBV6-5 to TRBJ2-7; 7 bases line up with TRBD1. The V and J ends lost 4 bases and 0 bases, in that order; junction bases with no gene match: 3. The length of the CDR3 is 14 residues. CDR1 is MNHEY, CDR2 SVGAGI, per germline. The CDR3 DNA reads TGTGCCAGCAGTTTGACAGGGACCTCCTACGAGCAGTACTTC. This translates into CASSLTGTSYEQYF.

The CDR3: CSVGQNTEAFF. The CDR3 bases are TGCAGCGTGGGACAGAACACTGAAGCTTTCTTT. The rearrangement links TRBV29-1 to TRBJ1-1; the D gene is possibly TRBD1 (6 bases). This CDR3 has 11 residues. V lost 6 bases to trimming and J lost 1 base, with 6 bases between them. CDR1 and CDR2 from the germline V gene are SQVTM and ANQGSEA.

This clone was observed a few times. The V and J genes are TRBV18 and TRBJ1-5; D is ambiguous. Trimming left V 0 bases short and J 5 bases short, with 14 bases between. This CDR3 spans 16 amino acids. CDR1 is KGHSH, CDR2 LQKENI, per germline. CDR3 amino acids: CASSPPRGRAHQPQHF. For the CDR3, the DNA is TGTGCCAGCTCACCACCGCGGGGAAGGGCCCATCAGCCCCAGCATTTT. The full variable domain, in which reference TRBV18 and TRBJ1-5 provide the parts outside the CDR3, is NAGVMQNPRHLVRRRGQEARLRCSPMKGHSHVYWYRQLPEEGLKFMVYLQKENIIDESGMPKERFSAEFPKEGPSILRIQQVVRGDSAAYFCASSPPRGRAHQPQHFGDGTRLSIL.

The gene calls are TRBV15 and TRBJ2-1; D is perhaps TRBD1 (6 bases). Germline values: CDR1 LNHNV, CDR2 YYDKDF (reference sequence). The CDR3 runs to 16 residues. The V gene lost 1 base and the J gene lost 8 bases, with 18 bases spanning the gap. CDR3: CATSRARGYMVDEQFF. CDR3 nucleotide sequence: TGTGCCACCAGCAGAGCAAGGGGGTATATGGTAGATGAGCAGTTCTTC.

The genes are TRBV5-4 and TRBJ1-4; 8 nucleotides line up with TRBD1. The length of the CDR3 is 14 residues. V was clipped by 4 bases and J by 2 bases; unmatched bases: 1. CDR1 and CDR2 from the germline V gene are SGHNT and YYREEE (reference sequence). The CDR3 here is CASSRTGTNEKLFF. The CDR3 DNA sequence: TGTGCCAGCAGCAGGACAGGGACTAATGAAAAACTGTTTTTT.

The CDR3 protein is CASSLGWGHQPQHF. Written as DNA, the CDR3 is TGTGCCAGCAGTCTAGGGTGGGGGCACCAGCCCCAGCATTTT. The J gene is TRBJ1-5, the V gene TRBV6-5, with a weak D call TRBD1 (6 bases). Germline lookup yields CDR1 MNHEY and CDR2 SVGAGI. This CDR3 is built from 14 residues. The germline V and J ends were trimmed by 5 bases and 7 bases, with 15 bases remaining between them.

The DNA of the CDR3 is TGTGCCAGCCTTGACAGGGATAATTCACCCCTCCACTTT. Translating gives CASLDRDNSPLHF. The V and J genes are TRBV7-9 and TRBJ1-6; 7 nucleotides line up with TRBD1. The CDR3 extends over 13 amino acids. In germline, CDR1 is SEHNR, CDR2 FQNEAQ (reference sequence). V gave up 8 bases and J gave up 5 bases; unmatched junction bases: 3.

The CDR3 region is CASSFPGQVFLNTEAFF. The CDR3 nucleotides are TGTGCCAGCAGCTTTCCGGGACAGGTCTTCTTGAACACTGAAGCTTTCTTT. V gene TRBV5-4 combines with J gene TRBJ1-1; 8 positions agree with TRBD1. The CDR3 sequence is 17 residues long. Trimming cost V 2 bases and J 0 bases; bases outside gene matches: 9. Per germline, CDR1 SGHNT and CDR2 YYREEE (reference sequence).

A few counts support this clone. The chain links TRBV5-4 to TRBJ2-2; tentative D call: TRBD2 (6 bases). The V gene lost 4 bases and the J gene lost 3 bases, with 13 bases spanning the gap. The CDR3 sequence is 15 residues long. From germline, CDR1 is SGHNT and CDR2 YYREEE (reference sequence). The CDR3 DNA follows: TGTGCCAGCAGCCGCGCGGGGTTGGACACCGGGGAGCTGTTTTTT. It yields the protein CASSRAGLDTGELFF.

The chain joins TRBV9 to TRBJ2-5; 7 bases map to TRBD1. The junction had 1 base not matched to a gene; V was cut back by 2 bases and J by 3 bases. This CDR3 spans 13 amino acids. Germline V gene lookup returns CDR1 SGDLS and CDR2 YYNGEE. The CDR3 loop reads CASSVGTEETQYF. In DNA form, the CDR3 reads TGTGCCAGCAGCGTTGGGACAGAAGAGACCCAGTACTTC.

The rearrangement uses TRBV6-6 and TRBJ2-3, with D perhaps TRBD1 (5 bases). V was pared by 6 bases and J by 3 bases, with 16 bases between. This CDR3 region has 15 residues. The germline V gene has CDR1 MNHNY and CDR2 SVGAGI (reference sequence). The DNA for the CDR3 is TGTGCCAGCAGGCCACGTACCCAGGGTACAGATACGCAGTATTTT. It specifies CASRPRTQGTDTQYF.

This sequence joins TRBV10-3 and TRBJ1-1, with D unresolved. The CDR3 runs to 13 residues. V gave up 4 bases and J gave up 10 bases, with 16 bases separating them. Germline V lookup: CDR1 ENHRY, CDR2 SYGVKD. The CDR3, as DNA: TGTGCCATCAGTGGGATGGACGGAGGACGAGCTTTCTTT. Its protein is CAISGMDGGRAFF.

This chain joins TRBV19 and TRBJ2-2; TRBD1 agrees at 10 bases. Germline V gene data show CDR1 as LNHDA and CDR2 as SQIVND (reference sequence). Losses at the gene ends were 10 bases for V and 6 bases for J; bases not matched to a gene: 2. The CDR3 covers 12 residues. CDR3 region: CAIGQGAGELFF. Here the CDR3 DNA reads TGTGCCATCGGACAGGGGGCCGGGGAGCTGTTTTTT. Looking up the rest from reference TRBV19 and TRBJ2-2 gives the full variable domain: DGGITQSPKYLFRKEGQNVTLSCEQNLNHDAMYWYRQDPGQGLRLIYYSQIVNDFQKGDIAEGYSVSREKKESFPLTVTSAQKNPTAFYLCAIGQGAGELFFGEGSRLTVL.

This chain joins TRBV4-1 and TRBJ2-5; TRBD2 matches at 16 bases. Germline CDR1 MGHRA, CDR2 YSYEKL. The CDR3 spans 16 residues. V shed 3 bases, J shed 5 bases, and the junction held 3 bases outside the gene matches. CDR3: CASSQGLAGGAETQYF. The CDR3 region has the DNA TGCGCCAGCAGCCAGGGACTAGCGGGAGGGGCGGAGACCCAGTACTTC.

The chain links TRBV27 to TRBJ1-5, with no clear D. This CDR3 has 14 residues. CDR1 is MNHEY, CDR2 SMNVEV, per germline (reference sequence). Trimming left V 3 bases short and J 9 bases short, with 15 bases between. CDR3 amino acids: CASSLSVGQRPQHF. DNA of the CDR3: TGTGCCAGCAGTTTGTCCGTAGGTCAGCGGCCCCAGCATTTT.

About this clone: One end of the junction varies from germline; a read error may be responsible. The rearrangement joins TRBV7-9 to TRBJ1-2; D gene unclear. Germline loops: CDR1 SEHNR, CDR2 FQNEAQ (reference sequence). The CDR3 is 17 amino acids. CDR3 loop: CSSSTPGGNRLNYGYTF. CDR3 sequence (DNA): TGTTCCAGCTCCACTCCCGGAGGGAACCGTTTGAACTATGGCTACACCTTC.

The chain carries TRBV6-5 and TRBJ1-3; maybe TRBD1 (6 bases). This CDR3 contains 16 residues. The germline V gene has CDR1 MNHEY and CDR2 SVGAGI. Trimming took off 0 bases at V and 7 bases at J, with 16 bases between the two ends. The CDR3 nucleotides read TGTGCCAGCAGTTACTCGACTGTGGGGGCCAGGAACACCATATATTTT. The encoded protein is CASSYSTVGARNTIYF.

The chain carries TRBV10-1 and TRBJ1-1, with 7 nucleotides matching TRBD1. Trimming removed 4 bases from V and 2 bases from J; junction bases left unmatched: 19. The CDR3 is made up of 19 amino acids. CDR1 is WNHNN and CDR2 is SYGVQD in the germline V gene (reference sequence). The DNA of the CDR3 is TGCGCCAGCAGTGTTAAATCCCCGCAGGGGGGTAATGTAAACACTGAAGCTTTCTTT. As protein: CASSVKSPQGGNVNTEAFF.

This clone was seen more than once but under ten times. CDR3 coding DNA: TGCAGCGTCTCGGGGGGGGTTACTCTGAACACTGAAGCTTTCTTT. Translation: CSVSGGVTLNTEAFF. The V call is TRBV29-1, the J call TRBJ1-1; tentatively, D is TRBD1 (5 bases). CDR3 length: 15 residues. V was pared by 6 bases and J by 0 bases, with 17 bases between. Germline V gene sequence: CDR1 SQVTM, CDR2 ANQGSEA.